The T cell receptor beta chain under discussion was sequenced for a study of cytomegalovirus exposure and HLA in healthy donors. The CDR3 runs to 16 residues. From germline, CDR1 is SGHRS and CDR2 YFSETQ. Between the trimmed V and J ends, which lost 1 base and 6 bases, there was a span of 16 bases. Amplification used 60 Vbeta primers and 13 Jbeta primers. Sequencing used immunoSEQ multiplex PCR; TCRdb keeps in-frame clones, though not all of them. Of about 160,000 clones listed, around 83% are singletons. This clone has a handful of counts. Its antigen is currently unknown. Findings and caveats of the study: The later analysis indicated that the majority of CMV-associated TCR beta chains appeared HLA-restricted. Later genetic work tied a missense DCLRE1C variant to beta-chain V and J trimming.

This clonotype was obtained from a man between 45 and 60 years old in good health and CMV-seropositive. This chain uses TRBV5-1 with TRBJ2-2, with a weak D call TRBD1 (6 bases). Sequenced input: PBMCs. This CDR3 reads CASSLFGTRGAGELFF. The CDR3 nucleotides read TGCGCCAGCAGCTTGTTTGGGACACGGGGAGCCGGGGAGCTGTTTTTT.